The clone carrying this T cell receptor beta chain has more than one count but fewer than ten. CDR1 and CDR2 (germline): SGHKS, YYEKEE (reference sequence). Trimming removed 3 bases from V and 7 bases from J; junction bases left unmatched: 11. The CDR3 runs 16 residues. This specimen belongs to a study of T cell repertoires in cytomegalovirus infection. One entry per CDR3 protein, called by TCRdb with MiXCR from the reads. The sample has hundreds of thousands of distinct CDR3 sequences, 35% to 45% seen once. J is TRBJ2-1 and V is TRBV5-5, with 9 bases identical to TRBD1. Input material: PBMCs. The clonotype was recovered from a human donor in good health (CMV status not recorded). Some clones in this sample may be carry-over from other donors' samples. CDR3 coding DNA: TGTGCCAGCAGCTCAAACAGGGGGCAAGCGGGGAATGAGCAGTTCTTC. Amino acids: CASSSNRGQAGNEQFF.